Below, 2 T cell receptor beta chains from the same sample are listed, as sequenced in a study of blood T cells in healthy people across ages. A second roughly 6 to 12 cycle PCR used barcoded and J-beta primers. MiXCR, applied by TCRdb to the 5' RACE reads, yields one record per CDR3 protein. In the table there are around 940,000 distinct CDR3 sequences, about 53% of which are singletons. The sequencing input was blood. All receptors come from a woman aged 55-75 years in good health.

This clonotype came up a few times. The V and J genes are TRBV4-3 and TRBJ2-2; 9 nucleotides line up with TRBD2. Germline CDR1 and CDR2: LGHNA and YSLEER. With 0 bases clipped from V and 5 bases from J, the junction kept 10 bases outside the gene matches. The CDR3 covers 18 residues. CDR3 in amino acids: CASSQDGGGGLRTGELFF. The CDR3 DNA sequence: TGCGCCAGCAGCCAAGATGGCGGGGGGGGACTACGGACCGGGGAGCTGTTTTTT.

This clonotype was recorded a few times. The rearrangement links TRBV25-1 to TRBJ2-1, with 12 bases lining up with TRBD2. V lost 1 base, J lost 8 bases, and 9 bases stayed unmatched. Germline V gene lookup returns CDR1 MGHDK and CDR2 SYGVNS. The CDR3 loop spans 17 amino acids. This chain's CDR3 is CASSEWLAGGGIHEQFF. CDR3 DNA: TGTGCCAGCAGTGAATGGCTAGCGGGAGGGGGTATACATGAGCAGTTCTTC.